The source of this TCR beta chain is a study of sequential checkpoint blockade in melanoma. Using immunoSEQ multiplex PCR, the repertoire was profiled, and TCRdb retains in-frame clones only, with some absent. The sample lists under 4,500 clones, roughly 20% occurring once. This sample's treatment: randomized to nivolumab then ipilimumab (arm A) or the reverse (arm B). Losses at the gene ends were 4 bases for V and 13 bases for J; bases not matched to a gene: 11. CDR1 is SGDLS, CDR2 YYNGEE, per germline. The CDR3 is 13 amino acids. This clone was observed a handful of times. The gene calls are TRBV9 and TRBJ2-1; 7 bases align to TRBD1. This receptor was obtained from a human donor with melanoma. Sample: tumor tissue (inferred from file names), taken from a patient given nivolumab and ipilimumab in sequence. The CDR3 nucleotides read TGTGCCAGCAGCAAAGCCGACAGGGTGAATCAGTTCTTC. Translating gives CASSKADRVNQFF.